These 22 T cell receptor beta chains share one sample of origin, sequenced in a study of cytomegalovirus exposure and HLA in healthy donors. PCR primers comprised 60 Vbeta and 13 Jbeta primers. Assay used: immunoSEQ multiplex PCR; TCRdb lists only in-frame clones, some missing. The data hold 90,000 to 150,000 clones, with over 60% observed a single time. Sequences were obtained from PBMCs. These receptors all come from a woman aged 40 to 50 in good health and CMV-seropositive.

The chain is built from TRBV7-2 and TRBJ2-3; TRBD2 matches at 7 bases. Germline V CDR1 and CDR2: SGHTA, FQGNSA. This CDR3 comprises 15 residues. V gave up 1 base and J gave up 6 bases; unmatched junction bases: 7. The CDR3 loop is CASSLGGERGDTQYF. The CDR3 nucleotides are TGTGCCAGCAGCTTAGGGGGTGAGCGGGGTGATACGCAGTATTTT.

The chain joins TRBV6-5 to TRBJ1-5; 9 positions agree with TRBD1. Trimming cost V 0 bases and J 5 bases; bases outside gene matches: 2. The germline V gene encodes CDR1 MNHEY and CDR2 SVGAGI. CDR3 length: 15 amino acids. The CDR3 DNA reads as TGTGCCAGCAGTTACTCGACAGGGGGAGATCAGCCCCAGCATTTT. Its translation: CASSYSTGGDQPQHF.

The CDR3 loop is CASSSDTGGNQPQHF. The CDR3 region has the DNA TGTGCCAGCAGCTCGGACACAGGCGGCAATCAGCCCCAGCATTTT. The chain recombines TRBV7-2 with TRBJ1-5; D is possibly TRBD1 (5 bases). With 4 bases removed from V and 2 bases from J, the gap between germline ends came to 12 bases. Germline V lookup: CDR1 SGHTA, CDR2 FQGNSA. The CDR3 loop spans 15 amino acids.

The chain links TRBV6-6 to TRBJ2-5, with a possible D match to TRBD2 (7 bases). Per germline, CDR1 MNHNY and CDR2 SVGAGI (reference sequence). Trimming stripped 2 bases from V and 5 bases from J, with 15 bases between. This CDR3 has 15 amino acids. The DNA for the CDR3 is TGTGCCAGCAGTTACGCGGGGGCCAACGAGGAGACCCAGTACTTC. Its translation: CASSYAGANEETQYF.

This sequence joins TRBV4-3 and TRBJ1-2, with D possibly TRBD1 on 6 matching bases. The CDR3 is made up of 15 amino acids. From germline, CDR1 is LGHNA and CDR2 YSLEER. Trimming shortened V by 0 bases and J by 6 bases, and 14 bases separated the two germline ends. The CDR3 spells CASSQDWGQGDGYTF. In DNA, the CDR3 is TGCGCCAGCAGCCAAGATTGGGGGCAGGGCGATGGCTACACCTTC.

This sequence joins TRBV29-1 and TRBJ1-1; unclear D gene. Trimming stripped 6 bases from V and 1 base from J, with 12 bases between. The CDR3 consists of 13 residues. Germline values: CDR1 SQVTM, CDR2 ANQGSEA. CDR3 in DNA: TGCAGCGTCCCTCGGGGTCCGAACACTGAAGCTTTCTTT. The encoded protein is CSVPRGPNTEAFF.

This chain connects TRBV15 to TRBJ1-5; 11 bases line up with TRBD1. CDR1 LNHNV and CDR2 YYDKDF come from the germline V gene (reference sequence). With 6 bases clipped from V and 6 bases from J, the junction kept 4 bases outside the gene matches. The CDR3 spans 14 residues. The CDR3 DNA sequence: TGTGCCACCAGGAGGGACAGGGGGAGTCAGCCCCAGCATTTT. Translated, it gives CATRRDRGSQPQHF.

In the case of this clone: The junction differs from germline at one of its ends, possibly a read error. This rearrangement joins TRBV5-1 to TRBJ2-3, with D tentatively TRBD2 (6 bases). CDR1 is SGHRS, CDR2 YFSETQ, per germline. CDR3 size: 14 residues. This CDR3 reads CASNLSGSTDTQYF. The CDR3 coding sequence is TGCGCCAGCAACTTGAGCGGGAGCACAGATACGCAGTATTTT.

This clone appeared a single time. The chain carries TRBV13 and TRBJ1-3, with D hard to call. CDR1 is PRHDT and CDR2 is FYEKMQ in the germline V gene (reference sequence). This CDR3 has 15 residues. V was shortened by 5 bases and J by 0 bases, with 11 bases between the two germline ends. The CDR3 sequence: CASSPNRDSGNTIYF. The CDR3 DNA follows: TGTGCCAGCAGCCCCAACCGGGACTCTGGAAACACCATATATTTT.

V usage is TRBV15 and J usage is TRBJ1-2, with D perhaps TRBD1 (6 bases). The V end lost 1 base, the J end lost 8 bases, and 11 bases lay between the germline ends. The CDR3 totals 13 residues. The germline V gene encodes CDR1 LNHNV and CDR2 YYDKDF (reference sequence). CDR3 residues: CATSRGRGTGYTF. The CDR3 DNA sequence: TGTGCCACCAGCAGAGGCAGGGGTACCGGCTACACCTTC. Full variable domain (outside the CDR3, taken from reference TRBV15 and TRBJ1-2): DAMVIQNPRYQVTQFGKPVTLSCSQTLNHNVMYWYQQKSSQAPKLLFHYYDKDFNNEADTPDNFQSRRPNTSFCFLDIRSPGLGDTAMYLCATSRGRGTGYTFGSGTRLTVV.

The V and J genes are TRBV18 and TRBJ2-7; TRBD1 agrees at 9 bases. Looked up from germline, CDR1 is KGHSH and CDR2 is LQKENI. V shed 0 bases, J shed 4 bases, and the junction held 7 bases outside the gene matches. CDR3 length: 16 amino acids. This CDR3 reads CASSPPSTGQGYEQYF. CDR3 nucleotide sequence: TGTGCCAGCTCACCACCTTCTACGGGACAGGGTTACGAGCAGTACTTC.

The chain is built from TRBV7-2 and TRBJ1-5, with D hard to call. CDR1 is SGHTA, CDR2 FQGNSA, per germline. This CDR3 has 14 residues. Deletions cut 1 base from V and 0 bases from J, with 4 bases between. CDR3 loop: CASSLDYSNQPQHF. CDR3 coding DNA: TGTGCCAGCAGCTTAGATTATAGCAATCAGCCCCAGCATTTT. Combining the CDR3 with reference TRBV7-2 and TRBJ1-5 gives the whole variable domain GAGVSQSPSNKVTEKGKDVELRCDPISGHTALYWYRQSLGQGLEFLIYFQGNSAPDKSGLPSDRFSAERTGGSVSTLTIQRTQQEDSAVYLCASSLDYSNQPQHFGDGTRLSIL.

The CDR3 bases are TGTGCCAGCTCACCGGATGAGAAGGAGGGCTACACCTTC. It encodes CASSPDEKEGYTF. The chain recombines TRBV18 with TRBJ1-2; D is uncertain. The CDR3 consists of 13 residues. Trimming took off 3 bases at V and 8 bases at J, with 13 bases between the two ends. CDR1 and CDR2 (germline): KGHSH, LQKENI.

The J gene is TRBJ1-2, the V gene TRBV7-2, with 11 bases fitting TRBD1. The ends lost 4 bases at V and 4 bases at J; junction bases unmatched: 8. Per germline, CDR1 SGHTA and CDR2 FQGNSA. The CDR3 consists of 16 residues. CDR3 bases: TGTGCCAGCAGCTGGGGCGGGACAGGGGGTTCCTATGGCTACACCTTC. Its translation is CASSWGGTGGSYGYTF.

CDR3 loop: CASSQLQGDTEAFF. For the CDR3, the DNA is TGCGCCAGCAGCCAACTACAGGGGGACACTGAAGCTTTCTTT. The chain has TRBV5-1 and TRBJ1-1; TRBD1 matches 8 bases. CDR1 is SGHRS, CDR2 YFSETQ, per germline. With 4 bases clipped from V and 3 bases from J, the junction kept 5 bases outside the gene matches. The CDR3 runs to 14 residues.

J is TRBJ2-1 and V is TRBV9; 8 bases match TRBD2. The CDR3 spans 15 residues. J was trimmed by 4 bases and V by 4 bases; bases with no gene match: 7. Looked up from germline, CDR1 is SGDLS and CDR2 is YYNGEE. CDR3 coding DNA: TGTGCCAGCAGCCGGGGGGGCCTCACGTACAATGAGCAGTTCTTC. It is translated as CASSRGGLTYNEQFF.

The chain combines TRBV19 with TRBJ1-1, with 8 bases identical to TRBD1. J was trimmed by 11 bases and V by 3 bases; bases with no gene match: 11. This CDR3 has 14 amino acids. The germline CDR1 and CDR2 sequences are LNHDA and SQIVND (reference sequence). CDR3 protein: CASSIRLDRAEAFF. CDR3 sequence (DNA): TGTGCCAGTAGTATTAGGTTGGACAGGGCGGAGGCTTTCTTT.

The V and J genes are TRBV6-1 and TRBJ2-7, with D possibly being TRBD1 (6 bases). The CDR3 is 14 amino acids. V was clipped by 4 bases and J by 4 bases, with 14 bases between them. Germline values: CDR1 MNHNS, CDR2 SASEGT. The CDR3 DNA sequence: TGTGCCAGCAGTGCCGATCGGACAGCATACGAGCAGTACTTC. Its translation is CASSADRTAYEQYF.

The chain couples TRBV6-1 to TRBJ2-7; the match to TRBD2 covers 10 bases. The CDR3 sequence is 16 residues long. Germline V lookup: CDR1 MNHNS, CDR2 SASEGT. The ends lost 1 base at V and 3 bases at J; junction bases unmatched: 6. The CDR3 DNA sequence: TGTGCCAGCAGTGAAGTAGCGGGGGGTTGGAGCTACGAGCAGTACTTC. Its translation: CASSEVAGGWSYEQYF.

The CDR3 sequence is CASSLGGGLPYNEQFF. CDR3 nucleotide sequence: TGTGCCAGCAGCTTGGGGGGGGGCCTCCCCTACAATGAGCAGTTCTTC. The chain uses TRBV5-4 and TRBJ2-1, with D perhaps TRBD2 (7 bases). The CDR3 has 16 amino acids. Trimming took 0 bases from V and 2 from J, leaving 12 bases between them. Per germline, CDR1 SGHNT and CDR2 YYREEE (reference sequence).

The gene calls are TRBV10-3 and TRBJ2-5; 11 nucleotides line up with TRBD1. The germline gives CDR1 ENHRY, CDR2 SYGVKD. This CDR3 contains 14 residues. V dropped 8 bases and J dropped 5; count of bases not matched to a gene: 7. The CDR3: CAIGDRGLVETQYF. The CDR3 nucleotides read TGTGCCATCGGGGACAGGGGGTTGGTTGAGACCCAGTACTTC.

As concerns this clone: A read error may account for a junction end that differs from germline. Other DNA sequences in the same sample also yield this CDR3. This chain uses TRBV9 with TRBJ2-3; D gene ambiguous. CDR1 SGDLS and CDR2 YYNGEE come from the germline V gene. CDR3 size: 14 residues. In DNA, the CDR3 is TGCGCCAGCAGCGCCTCCAACATGCCAGATACGCAGTATTTT. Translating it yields CASSASNMPDTQYF.